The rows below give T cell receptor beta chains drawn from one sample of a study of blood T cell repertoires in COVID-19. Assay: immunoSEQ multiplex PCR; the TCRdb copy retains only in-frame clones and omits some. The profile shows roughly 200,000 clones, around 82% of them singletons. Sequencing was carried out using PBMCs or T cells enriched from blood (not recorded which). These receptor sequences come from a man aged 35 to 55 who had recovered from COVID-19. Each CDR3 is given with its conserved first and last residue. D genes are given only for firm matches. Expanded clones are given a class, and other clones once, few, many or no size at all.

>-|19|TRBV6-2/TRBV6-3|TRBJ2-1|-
TGTGCCAGCAGTTACCCCATAGGGACTGATTTTTTCTCCTACAATGAGCAGTTCTTC
CASSYPIGTDFFSYNEQFF
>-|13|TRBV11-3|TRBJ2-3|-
TGTGCCAGCAGCCTCGAGAGCACAGATACGCAGTATTTT
CASSLESTDTQYF
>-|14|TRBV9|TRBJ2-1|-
TGTGCCAGCAGCGGGGACATGTCCTACAATGAGCAGTTCTTC
CASSGDMSYNEQFF
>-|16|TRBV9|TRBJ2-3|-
TGTGCCAGCAGCCCCATATTAGCGAGAAGCACAGATACGCAGTATTTT
CASSPILARSTDTQYF
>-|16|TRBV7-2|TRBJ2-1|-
TGTGCCAGCAGCCGGGATAGGATTGGCACCTACAATGAGCAGTTCTTC
CASSRDRIGTYNEQFF
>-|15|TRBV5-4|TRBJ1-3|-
TGTGCCAGCAGCACTGGGACACCCTCTGGAAACACCATATATTTT
CASSTGTPSGNTIYF
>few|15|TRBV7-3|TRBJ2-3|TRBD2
TGTGCCAGCAGCTTCTTCGGGACTAGCGAAGATACGCAGTATTTT
CASSFFGTSEDTQYF
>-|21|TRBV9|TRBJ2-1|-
TGTGCCAGCAGCAAAGCTTCGGGACTTTCTTACTGGCTAGTGGAATCTGATGAGCAGTTCTTC
CASSKASGLSYWLVESDEQFF
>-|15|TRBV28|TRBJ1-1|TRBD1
TGTGCCAGCAGTGGGACAGGGGTAGCAGAGACTGAAGCTTTCTTT
CASSGTGVAETEAFF
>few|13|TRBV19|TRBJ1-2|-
TGTGCCAGTAGTCTTATAGAGGGCCATGGCTACACCTTC
CASSLIEGHGYTF
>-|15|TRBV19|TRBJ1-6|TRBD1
TGTGCCAGTAGTATAAGATTACAGGGGTATTCACCCCTCCACTTT
CASSIRLQGYSPLHF
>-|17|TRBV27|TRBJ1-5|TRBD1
TGTGCCAGCAGTTCCCAATCGGGACAGGGGTTCGATCAGCCCCAGCATTTT
CASSSQSGQGFDQPQHF
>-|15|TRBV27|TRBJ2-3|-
TGTGCCAGCAGCGCTACCCCGACTAGCACAGATACGCAGTATTTT
CASSATPTSTDTQYF
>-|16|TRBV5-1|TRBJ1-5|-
TGCGCCAGCAGCCAGGGCGGACAGCGTAGCAATCAGCCCCAGCATTTT
CASSQGGQRSNQPQHF